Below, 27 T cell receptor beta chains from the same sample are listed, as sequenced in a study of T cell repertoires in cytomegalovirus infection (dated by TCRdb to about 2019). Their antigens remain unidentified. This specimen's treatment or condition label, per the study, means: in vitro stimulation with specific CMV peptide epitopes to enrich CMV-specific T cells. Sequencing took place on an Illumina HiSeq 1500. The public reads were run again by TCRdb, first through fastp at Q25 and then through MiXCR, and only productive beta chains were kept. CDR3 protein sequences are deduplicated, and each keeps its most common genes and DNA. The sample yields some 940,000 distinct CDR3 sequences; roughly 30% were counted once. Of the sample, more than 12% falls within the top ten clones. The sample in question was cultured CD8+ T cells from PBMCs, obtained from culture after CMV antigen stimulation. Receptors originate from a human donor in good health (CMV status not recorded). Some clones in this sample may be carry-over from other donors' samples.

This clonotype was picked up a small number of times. In DNA, the CDR3 is TGTGCCAGCAGTACCGTCGGGAGGGCCACTGAAGCTTTCTTT. It translates to CASSTVGRATEAFF. The V gene is TRBV6-1, the J gene TRBJ1-1; D remains unclear. Germline-derived CDR1 and CDR2 are MNHNS and SASEGT. The CDR3 extends over 14 amino acids. Trimming shortened V by 5 bases and J by 4 bases, and 14 bases separated the two germline ends.

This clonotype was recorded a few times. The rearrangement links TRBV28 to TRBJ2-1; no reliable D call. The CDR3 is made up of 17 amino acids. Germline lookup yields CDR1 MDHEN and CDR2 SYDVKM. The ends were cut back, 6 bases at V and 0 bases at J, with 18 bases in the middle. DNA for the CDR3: TGTGCCAGCAGGGTGGTTTTACAGCCCCTCTCCTACAATGAGCAGTTCTTC. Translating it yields CASRVVLQPLSYNEQFF. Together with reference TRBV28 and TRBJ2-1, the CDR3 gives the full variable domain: DVKVTQSSRYLVKRTGEKVFLECVQDMDHENMFWYRQDPGLGLRLIYFSYDVKMKEKGDIPEGYSVSREKKERFSLILESASTNQTSMYLCASRVVLQPLSYNEQFFGPGTRLTVL.

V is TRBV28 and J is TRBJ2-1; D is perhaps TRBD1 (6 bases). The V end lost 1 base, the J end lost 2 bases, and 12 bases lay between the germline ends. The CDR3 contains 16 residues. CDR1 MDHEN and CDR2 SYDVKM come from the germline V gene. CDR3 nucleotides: TGTGCCAGCAGTTTATCCCCAGCAGGGGCCTACAATGAGCAGTTCTTC. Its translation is CASSLSPAGAYNEQFF.

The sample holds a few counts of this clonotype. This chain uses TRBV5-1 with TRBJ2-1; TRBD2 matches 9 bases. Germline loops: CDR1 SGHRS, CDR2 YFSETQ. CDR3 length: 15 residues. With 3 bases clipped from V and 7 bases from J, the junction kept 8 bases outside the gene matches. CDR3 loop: CASSSSAGGGNEQFF. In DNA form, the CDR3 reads TGCGCCAGCAGCTCGTCAGCGGGGGGCGGGAATGAGCAGTTCTTC. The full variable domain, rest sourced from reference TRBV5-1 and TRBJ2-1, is KAGVTQTPRYLIKTRGQQVTLSCSPISGHRSVSWYQQTPGQGLQFLFEYFSETQRNKGNFPGRFSGRQFSNSRSEMNVSTLELGDSALYLCASSSSAGGGNEQFFGPGTRLTVL.

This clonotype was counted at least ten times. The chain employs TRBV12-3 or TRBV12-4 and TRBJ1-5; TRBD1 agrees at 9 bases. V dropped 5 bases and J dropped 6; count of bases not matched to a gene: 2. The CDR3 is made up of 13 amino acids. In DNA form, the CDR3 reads TGTGCCAGCAGTACAGGGGGCGGTCAGCCCCAGCATTTT. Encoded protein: CASSTGGGQPQHF.

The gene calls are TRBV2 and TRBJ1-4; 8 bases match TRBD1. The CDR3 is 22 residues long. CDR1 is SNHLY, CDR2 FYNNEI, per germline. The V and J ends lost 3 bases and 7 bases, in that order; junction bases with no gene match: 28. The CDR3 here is CASSDPNFPPPTGEKAAEKLFF. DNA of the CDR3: TGTGCCAGCAGTGACCCTAACTTCCCCCCACCGACAGGGGAGAAAGCTGCTGAAAAACTGTTTTTT.

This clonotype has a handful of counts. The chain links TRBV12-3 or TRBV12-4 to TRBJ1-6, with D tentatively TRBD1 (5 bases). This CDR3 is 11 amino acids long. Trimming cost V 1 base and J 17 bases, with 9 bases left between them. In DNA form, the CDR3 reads TGTGCCAGCAGTTTAGGTAGGGACTTCCACTTT. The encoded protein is CASSLGRDFHF.

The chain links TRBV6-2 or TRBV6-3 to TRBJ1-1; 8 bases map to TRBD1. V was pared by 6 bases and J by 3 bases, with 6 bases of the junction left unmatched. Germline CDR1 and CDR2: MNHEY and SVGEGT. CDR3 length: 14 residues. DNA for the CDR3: TGTGCCAGCAGGTACAGGGGGACCTACACTGAAGCTTTCTTT. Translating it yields CASRYRGTYTEAFF.

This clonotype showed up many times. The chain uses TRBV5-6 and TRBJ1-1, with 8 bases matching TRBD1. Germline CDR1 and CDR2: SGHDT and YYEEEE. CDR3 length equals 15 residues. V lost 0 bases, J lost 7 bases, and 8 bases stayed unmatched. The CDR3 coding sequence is TGTGCCAGCAGCTTGGGAGCAGGGGGCGGGATTGAAGCTTTCTTT. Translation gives CASSLGAGGGIEAFF.

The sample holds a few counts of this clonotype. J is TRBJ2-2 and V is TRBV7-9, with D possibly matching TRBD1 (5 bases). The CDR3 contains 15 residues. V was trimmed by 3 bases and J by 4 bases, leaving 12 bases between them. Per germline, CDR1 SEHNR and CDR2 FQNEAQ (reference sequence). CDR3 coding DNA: TGTGCCAGCAGCTTTGGTCCAGGGTCCACCGGGGAGCTGTTTTTT. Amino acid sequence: CASSFGPGSTGELFF.

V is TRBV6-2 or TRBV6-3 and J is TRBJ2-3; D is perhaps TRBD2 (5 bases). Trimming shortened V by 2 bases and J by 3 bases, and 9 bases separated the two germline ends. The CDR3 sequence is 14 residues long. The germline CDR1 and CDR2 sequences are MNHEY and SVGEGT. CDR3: CASSYLAWTDTQYF. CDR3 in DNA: TGTGCCAGCAGTTACCTAGCTTGGACAGATACGCAGTATTTT.

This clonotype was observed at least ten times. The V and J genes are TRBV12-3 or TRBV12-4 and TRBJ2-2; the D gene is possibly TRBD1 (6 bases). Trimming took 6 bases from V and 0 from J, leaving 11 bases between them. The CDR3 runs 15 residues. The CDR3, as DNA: TGTGCCAGCAGCAGGGGTTTCGCGAACACCGGGGAGCTGTTTTTT. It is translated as CASSRGFANTGELFF.

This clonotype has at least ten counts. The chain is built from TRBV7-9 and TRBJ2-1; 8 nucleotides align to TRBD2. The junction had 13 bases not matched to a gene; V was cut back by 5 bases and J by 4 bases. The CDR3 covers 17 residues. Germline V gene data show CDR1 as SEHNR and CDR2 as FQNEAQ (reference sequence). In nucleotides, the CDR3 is TGTGCCAGCAGCACCGGGACTAGTCTCTCGGGGTACAATGAGCAGTTCTTC. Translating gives CASSTGTSLSGYNEQFF.

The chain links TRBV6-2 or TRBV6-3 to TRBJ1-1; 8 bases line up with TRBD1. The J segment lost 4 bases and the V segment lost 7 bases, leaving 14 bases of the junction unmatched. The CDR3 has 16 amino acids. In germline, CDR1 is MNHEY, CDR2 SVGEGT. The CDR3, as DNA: TGTGCCAGCACCAGCGGGGCAGGGGGCGATGGCACTGAAGCTTTCTTT. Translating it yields CASTSGAGGDGTEAFF.

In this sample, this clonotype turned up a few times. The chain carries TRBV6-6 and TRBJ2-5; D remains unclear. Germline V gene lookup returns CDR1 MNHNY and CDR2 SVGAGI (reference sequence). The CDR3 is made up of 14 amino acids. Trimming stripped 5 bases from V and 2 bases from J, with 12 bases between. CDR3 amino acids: CASSPWARQETQYF. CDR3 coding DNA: TGTGCCAGCAGTCCTTGGGCGAGACAAGAGACCCAGTACTTC.

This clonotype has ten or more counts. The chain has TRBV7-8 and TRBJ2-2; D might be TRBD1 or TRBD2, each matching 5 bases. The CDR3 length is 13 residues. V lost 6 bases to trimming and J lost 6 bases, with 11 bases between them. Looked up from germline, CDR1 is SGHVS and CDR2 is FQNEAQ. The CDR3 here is CASSQVGAGELFF. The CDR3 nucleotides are TGTGCCAGCAGTCAAGTGGGGGCCGGGGAGCTGTTTTTT.

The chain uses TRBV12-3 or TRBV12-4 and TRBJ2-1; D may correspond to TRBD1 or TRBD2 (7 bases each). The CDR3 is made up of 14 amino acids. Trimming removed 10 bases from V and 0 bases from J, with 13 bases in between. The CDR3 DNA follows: TGTGCCACCAGGGGGGGCGGCTCCTACAATGAGCAGTTCTTC. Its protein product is CATRGGGSYNEQFF.

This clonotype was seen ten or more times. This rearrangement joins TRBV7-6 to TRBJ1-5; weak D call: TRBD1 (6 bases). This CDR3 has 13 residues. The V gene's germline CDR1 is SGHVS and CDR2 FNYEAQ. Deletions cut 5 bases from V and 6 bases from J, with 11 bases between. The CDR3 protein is CASSLTGSQPQHF. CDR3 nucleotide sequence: TGTGCCAGCAGCCTAACAGGGTCTCAGCCCCAGCATTTT. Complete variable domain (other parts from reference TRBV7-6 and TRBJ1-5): GAGVSQSPRYKVTKRGQDVALRCDPISGHVSLYWYRQALGQGPEFLTYFNYEAQQDKSGLPNDRFSAERPEGSISTLTIQRTEQRDSAMYRCASSLTGSQPQHFGDGTRLSIL.

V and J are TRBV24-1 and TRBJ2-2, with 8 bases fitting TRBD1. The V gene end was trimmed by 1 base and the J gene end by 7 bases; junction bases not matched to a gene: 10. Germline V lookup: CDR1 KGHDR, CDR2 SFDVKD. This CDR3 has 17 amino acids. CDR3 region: CATSDLGVGTGDGELFF. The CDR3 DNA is TGTGCCACCAGTGATTTAGGGGTTGGGACAGGTGACGGGGAGCTGTTTTTT.

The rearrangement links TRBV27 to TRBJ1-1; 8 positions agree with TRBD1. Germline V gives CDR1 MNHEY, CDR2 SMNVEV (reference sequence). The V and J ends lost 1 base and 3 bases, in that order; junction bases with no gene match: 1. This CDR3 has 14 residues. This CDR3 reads CASSLFRGHTEAFF. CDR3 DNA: TGTGCCAGCAGTTTATTCAGGGGGCACACTGAAGCTTTCTTT.

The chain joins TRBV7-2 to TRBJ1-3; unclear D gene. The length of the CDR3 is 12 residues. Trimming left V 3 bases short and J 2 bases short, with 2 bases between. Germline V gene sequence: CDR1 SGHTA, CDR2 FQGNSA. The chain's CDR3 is CASSFAGNTIYF. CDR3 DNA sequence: TGTGCCAGCAGCTTTGCTGGAAACACCATATATTTT.

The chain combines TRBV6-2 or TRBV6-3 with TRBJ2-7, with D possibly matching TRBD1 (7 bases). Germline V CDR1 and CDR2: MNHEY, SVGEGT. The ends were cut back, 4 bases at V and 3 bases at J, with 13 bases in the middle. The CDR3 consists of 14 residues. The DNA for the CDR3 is TGTGCCAGCAGTTGGCGGGACAGAGACTACGAGCAGTACTTC. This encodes CASSWRDRDYEQYF.

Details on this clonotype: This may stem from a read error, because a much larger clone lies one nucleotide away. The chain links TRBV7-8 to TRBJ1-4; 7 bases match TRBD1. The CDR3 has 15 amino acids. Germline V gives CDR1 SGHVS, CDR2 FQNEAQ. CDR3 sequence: CVSSLRRQGNEKLFF. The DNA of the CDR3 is TGTGTCAGCAGCCTCCGGAGACAGGGCAATGAAAAACTGTTTTTT.

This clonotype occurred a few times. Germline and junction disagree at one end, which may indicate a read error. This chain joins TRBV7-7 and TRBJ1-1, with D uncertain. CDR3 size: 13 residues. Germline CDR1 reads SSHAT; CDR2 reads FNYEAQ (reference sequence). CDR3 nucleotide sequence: TGTGCTAGCAACCCGATAATGAACACTGAAGCTTTCTTT. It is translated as CASNPIMNTEAFF.

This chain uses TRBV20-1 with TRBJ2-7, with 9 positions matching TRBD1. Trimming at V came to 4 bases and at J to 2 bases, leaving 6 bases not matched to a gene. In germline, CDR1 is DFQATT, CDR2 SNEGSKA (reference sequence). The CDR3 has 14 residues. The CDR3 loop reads CSATPDRGPYEQYF. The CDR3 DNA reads TGCAGTGCTACTCCGGACAGGGGCCCCTACGAGCAGTACTTC.

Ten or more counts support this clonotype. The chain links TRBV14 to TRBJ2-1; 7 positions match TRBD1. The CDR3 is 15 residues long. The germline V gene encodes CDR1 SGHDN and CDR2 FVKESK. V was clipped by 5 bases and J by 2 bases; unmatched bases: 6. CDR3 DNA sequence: TGTGCCAGCAGCTCACAGGGGTTAACCTACAATGAGCAGTTCTTC. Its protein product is CASSSQGLTYNEQFF.

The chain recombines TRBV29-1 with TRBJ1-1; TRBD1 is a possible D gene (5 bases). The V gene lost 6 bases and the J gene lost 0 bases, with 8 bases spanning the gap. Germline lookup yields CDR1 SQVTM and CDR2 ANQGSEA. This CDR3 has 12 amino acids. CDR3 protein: CSVGRVNTEAFF. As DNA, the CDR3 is TGCAGCGTCGGCAGGGTGAACACTGAAGCTTTCTTT.